The clone carrying this TCR beta chain appeared many times. The germline V gene encodes CDR1 DFQATT and CDR2 SNEGSKA (reference sequence). The V and J ends lost 6 bases and 5 bases respectively, with 10 bases between them. There are 11 residues in the CDR3. The data belong to a study of human T cells and chemical hapten exposure. The time point was: pre-sensitization, week 0. Treatment: therapeutic diphenylcyclopropenone sensitization with weekly scalp DPC. TCRdb passed the RACE reads through MiXCR, listing each CDR3 protein once. The sample has around 300,000 distinct CDR3 sequences, around 5% seen once.

The sample here was whole blood, taken in connection with sensitization to the hapten diphenylcyclopropenone (DPC). The chain couples TRBV20-1 to TRBJ1-1; D is possibly TRBD1 (6 bases). This receptor was taken from a woman aged 18-29 years with alopecia areata. Some clones in this sample may be carry-over from other donors' samples. This chain's CDR3 is CSAGTPTEAFF. The DNA for the CDR3 is TGCAGTGCCGGGACACCGACTGAAGCTTTCTTT.